A selection of T cell receptor beta chains follows, all from one sample in a study of metastatic and nonmetastatic thyroid tumors. MiXCR was used by TCRdb to re-call the PCR reads. The sample lists 30,000 to 35,000 clones, approximately 32% seen once, with around 7.6% in the top ten. The sequencing sample was made of blood. These TCRs come from a female donor with papillary thyroid cancer or a benign thyroid nodule (not recorded which). Some clones in this sample may be carry-over from other donors' samples. Both conserved end residues are part of each CDR3.

TRBV19	TRBJ2-1	CASSIPGQGRDEQFF
TRBV5-3	TRBJ1-3	CASRRGDTSGNTIYF
TRBV12-5	TRBJ1-1	CATGAYYTEAFF
TRBV11-3	TRBJ1-1	CASSLDGSTEAFF
TRBV6-4	TRBJ2-1	CASSQQSGGSYNEQFF
TRBV3-1	TRBJ1-4	CASSFRHTPIEKLFF
TRBV20-1	TRBJ1-5	CSASEDGNQPQHF
TRBV19	TRBJ1-2	CASGSWTVGYGYTF
TRBV27	TRBJ2-7	CASTRELYDQYF
TRBV3-1	TRBJ2-2	CASSQGSYNTGELFF
TRBV11-2	TRBJ2-6	CASSAADPAVLTF
TRBV19	TRBJ1-2	CASSDGTVNYGYTF
TRBV7-3	TRBJ2-3	CASSVAGGPTDTQYF
TRBV27	TRBJ1-1	CASSFGRATEAFF
TRBV6-2/TRBV6-3	TRBJ2-2	CASSLKSTGTANTGELFF
TRBV19	TRBJ2-1	CASSRWAGVSNEQFF
TRBV12-3/TRBV12-4	TRBJ2-7	CASSETGVSPSYEQYF
TRBV5-1	TRBJ1-3	CASSLDRGGNTIYF
TRBV4-1	TRBJ1-6	CASSPRDSPSPLHF
TRBV20-1	TRBJ2-2	CSARSGGNTGELFF
TRBV7-9	TRBJ2-2	CASSPRSGGGELFF
TRBV6-1	TRBJ1-1	CASTPTRTEAFF
TRBV19	TRBJ2-1	CASSADRGHEQFF
TRBV11-3	TRBJ2-7	CASSRGQASNEQYF
TRBV6-1	TRBJ1-5	CASSPGQGADQPQHF
TRBV5-8	TRBJ2-5	CASSLLDSQETQYF
TRBV6-7	TRBJ2-3	CATSYRPGLGTVGDTQYF
TRBV11-2	TRBJ2-3	CASRSPGIAPPKYF
TRBV7-3	TRBJ2-1	CASSPQYHSYNEQFF
TRBV11-2	TRBJ2-7	CASSSQGTLDEQYF
TRBV6-1	TRBJ2-3	CASSPTGSTDTQYF
TRBV5-6	TRBJ2-3	CASSTGTVSYF
TRBV12-3/TRBV12-4	TRBJ2-7	CASGRQAGIYEQYF
TRBV29-1	TRBJ1-1	CSVHRGQGTEAFF
TRBV7-9	TRBJ1-2	CASSRTYGYTF
TRBV11-2	TRBJ2-1	CASRWGPYNEQFF
TRBV9	TRBJ1-6	CASSVARQGGSPLHF
TRBV20-1	TRBJ2-7	CSAVIAESSYEQYF
TRBV12-3/TRBV12-4	TRBJ2-3	CASSLGGPSRGDTQYF
TRBV27	TRBJ1-5	CASRTLQDSQPQHF
TRBV20-1	TRBJ2-1	CRALKLAGAHDQFF
TRBV19	TRBJ2-1	CARPPYNEQFF
TRBV6-1	TRBJ2-7	CASSEFGTPTYEQYF
TRBV6-1	TRBJ1-6	CASRWDNNSPLHF
TRBV20-1	TRBJ1-5	CSARSTGESQPQHF
TRBV5-1	TRBJ1-5	CASILRDPQHF
TRBV4-2	TRBJ1-1	CASSQLKTNTEAFF